This T cell receptor (beta chain) was found in a study of T-cell memory formation after mild COVID-19 (dated by TCRdb to the early 2020s). About the full investigation: TCR sequence clusters from the two donors were found to be largely donor specific. Longitudinal TCRalpha and TCRbeta repertoire sequencing tracked T-cell clones expanding and contracting after mild COVID-19 in two donors. Two young, previously healthy adult volunteers, one female and one male, were included in the cohort. What the research found in general, with its limitations: Some responding clones were detected in pre-infection memory, which suggested that pre-existing cross-reactive memory T cells had joined the SARS-CoV-2 response. SARS-CoV-2 specificity of the second-wave clones peaking on day 37 was not confirmed. Clones contracting from day 15 to 85 had balanced CD4/CD8 phenotypes, while a second wave expanding from day 15 to 37 was biased towards CD4+. Only a couple of mild cases were covered by the study, and larger cohorts that include severe cases with pre-infection samples were considered necessary. Contracting CD4+ clones were found mainly in CM and EM memory subsets, while CD8+ clones were enriched in EMRA.

In its sample, this clonotype was seen a few times. Its specific antigen is unknown. No quality values exist for individual bases; no much larger clone is one base distant. This sample was sequenced with an Illumina NovaSeq 6000. TCRalpha and TCRbeta cDNA libraries were built by 5'RACE with constant-segment primers, adding sample barcodes and unique molecular identifiers. RNA was extracted from every sample with Trizol reagent. Library amplification was performed in two PCR steps, and a second sample barcode and Illumina TruSeq adapters were introduced in the second step. Libraries were sequenced on an Illumina NovaSeq with 2 x 150 bp paired-end reads. Per the source publication's procedure: With migec v1.2.7, reads were demultiplexed and then collapsed into UMI-guided consensus sequences. Using mixcr v2.1.11, UMI consensuses were aligned to TRA and TRB V and J templates and then assembled into clonotypes. Expanded or contracted clonotypes were those called significant by both edgeR and NoisET, with noise models trained on biological replicates. edgeR calls used a false discovery rate-adjusted p below 0.01 and a log2 fold-change threshold of 1. As an exploratory analysis of dynamics, max-normalized trajectories of the 1000 most abundant clonotypes were examined by PCA with hierarchical clustering. Separately sequenced CD4+ and CD8+ repertoires were used to assign a CD4 or CD8 phenotype to each responding clone. TCRdb cleaned the public reads at Q25 with fastp, built clones with MiXCR and kept in-frame beta chains. One record per CDR3 amino acid sequence lists the most common genes and DNA. TCRdb's processing, not the authors', yielded these V and J calls. The sample records fewer than 400,000 distinct CDR3 sequences, 15% to 20% of which are singletons. About 22% of the sample is taken by the ten largest.

PBMCs were isolated by Ficoll-Paque density gradient centrifugation. The sequenced sample consisted of PBMCs or a T cell subset sorted from them (not recorded which). The receptor comes from a man aged 18 to 30 who had mild COVID-19 (a few samples of this study predate the infection). The sample titles of this study are shuffled in the database, so cell type and time point are left out; the donor was told from shared clones.

The sequenced DNA is TGTGCCAGCAGCGTAAGACTAGCCGTTAGCACAGATACGCAGTATTTT. The encoded protein is CASSVRLAVSTDTQYF. The chain uses TRBV9 and TRBJ2-3, with 7 junctional bases fitting TRBD2. CDR1 is given as SGDLS and CDR2 as YYNGEE, both from the germline V gene. The CDR3 numbers 16 residues from cysteine through phenylalanine. Just CDR3 DNA is preserved here, 48 bases in frame from base 1. After removal of 1 base from V and 0 bases from J, the junction retains 5 bases not matched to a gene.